This passage covers 13 T cell receptor beta chains from one sample sequenced in a study of T cell repertoires and HLA-DP antigens (dated by TCRdb to the late 2010s). Libraries were constructed by the immunoSEQ multiplex PCR assay. Sourced from immuneACCESS, this table was stored by TCRdb with only in-frame sequences that have V and J called. A share of the clones is absent; for the studies checked, an unresolved V gene accounts for under half, and the remainder has no known explanation. In all, the sample holds roughly 110,000 clones, and around 92% of those were seen once. The ten largest clones represent under 0.35% of the sample. For these receptors, no antigen is known. The sample consisted of CD4+ T cells from PBMCs. The origin of the receptors is a woman in her late teens or twenties in good health and CMV-seronegative.

This clone was seen only once. The J gene is TRBJ1-2, the V gene TRBV18; D not certain. With 2 bases removed from V and 2 bases from J, the gap between germline ends came to 9 bases. The CDR3 sequence is 14 residues long. Germline V gene data show CDR1 as KGHSH and CDR2 as LQKENI. The CDR3 coding sequence is TGTGCCAGCTCACCATCCGGGAGCAACTATGGCTACACCTTC. This encodes CASSPSGSNYGYTF.

The J gene is TRBJ2-1, the V gene TRBV7-5; the table assigns TRBD1, which was not confirmed against the DNA. TRBV7-5 is given as a pseudogene. The CDR3 has 15 residues. This CDR3 reads CARSLLWDNYNEQFF. For the CDR3, the DNA is TGTGCCAGAAGCTTACTCTGGGACAATTACAATGAGCAGTTCTTC.

The rearrangement joins TRBV2 to TRBJ1-2; 10 nucleotides match TRBD1. Losses at the gene ends were 6 bases for V and 2 bases for J; bases not matched to a gene: 6. The CDR3 sequence is 15 residues long. In germline, CDR1 is SNHLY, CDR2 FYNNEI. The chain's CDR3 is CASRDRQGANYGYTF. The CDR3 coding sequence is TGTGCCAGCAGAGACAGACAGGGGGCAAACTATGGCTACACCTTC.

The J gene is TRBJ1-1, the V gene TRBV18, with 7 bases fitting TRBD1. V lost 5 bases to trimming and J lost 11 bases; unmatched junction nucleotides: 11. CDR1 is KGHSH, CDR2 LQKENI, per germline. The CDR3 has 13 amino acids. Here the CDR3 reads CASSSQTGRGAFF. In DNA form, the CDR3 reads TGTGCCAGCTCATCCCAGACAGGGCGGGGGGCTTTCTTT.

This clone was observed a single time. The chain joins TRBV19 to TRBJ1-1; tentatively, D is TRBD1 (6 bases). Trimming removed 10 bases at V and 6 bases at J, with 21 bases between. This CDR3 has 14 amino acids. CDR1 and CDR2 (germline): LNHDA, SQIVND (reference sequence). The CDR3 is CATITGGLSAEAFF. The CDR3 DNA reads as TGTGCCACCATCACGGGGGGGCTTAGCGCTGAAGCTTTCTTT.

This clone was seen a handful of times. This chain links TRBV7-9 with TRBJ2-5; D not certain. Germline V gene lookup returns CDR1 SEHNR and CDR2 FQNEAQ (reference sequence). This CDR3 region has 16 residues. V lost 2 bases to trimming and J lost 5 bases, with 18 bases between them. Here the CDR3 reads CASSLYVGSLEETQYF. Written as DNA, the CDR3 is TGTGCCAGCAGCTTATATGTGGGGTCCTTGGAGGAGACCCAGTACTTC.

This chain connects TRBV28 to TRBJ2-5; TRBD2 might be the D (6 bases). Trimming took 6 bases from V and 4 from J, leaving 15 bases between them. CDR3 length: 14 amino acids. CDR1 is MDHEN and CDR2 is SYDVKM in the germline V gene. This CDR3 reads CASSRRVGGETQYF. The CDR3 DNA sequence: TGTGCCAGCAGCCGCCGGGTGGGGGGAGAGACCCAGTACTTC.

This clone occurred once. V and J are TRBV27 and TRBJ2-4; D possibly matches TRBD1 or TRBD2 (6 bases each). Trimming left V 5 bases short and J 4 bases short, with 15 bases between. The CDR3 spans 15 residues. Germline V gene data show CDR1 as MNHEY and CDR2 as SMNVEV (reference sequence). The DNA of the CDR3 is TGTGCCAGCAGTACCCGACTAGGGGGAAAAAACATTCAGTACTTC. Its translation is CASSTRLGGKNIQYF.

The rearrangement links TRBV10-2 to TRBJ1-6; 7 bases fit TRBD1. Germline assignment: CDR1 WSHSY and CDR2 SAAADI. Losses at the gene ends were 3 bases for V and 7 bases for J; bases not matched to a gene: 9. The CDR3 totals 16 residues. The CDR3 sequence: CASSDLTGTRNSPLHF. The CDR3 bases are TGCGCCAGCAGTGATTTGACAGGGACCAGGAATTCACCCCTCCACTTT.

V usage is TRBV14 and J usage is TRBJ2-7, with 9 bases lining up with TRBD2. J gave up 0 bases and V 8 bases, and 5 bases lay outside the gene matches. Looked up from germline, CDR1 is SGHDN and CDR2 is FVKESK. The CDR3 is made up of 14 amino acids. As DNA, the CDR3 is TGTGCCAGCGGTCTAGCGGGGAGCTCCTACGAGCAGTACTTC. Protein product: CASGLAGSSYEQYF.

The chain employs TRBV28 and TRBJ2-7; D uncertain. The ends were cut back, 4 bases at V and 4 bases at J, with 8 bases in the middle. The germline V gene has CDR1 MDHEN and CDR2 SYDVKM. This CDR3 spans 12 amino acids. The CDR3: CASSSFGYEQYV. The CDR3 nucleotides read TGTGCCAGCAGTTCATTCGGGTACGAGCAGTACGTC.

The rearrangement links TRBV2 to TRBJ1-2, with unresolved D. Germline CDR1 reads SNHLY; CDR2 reads FYNNEI. This CDR3 is 13 amino acids long. The germline V and J ends were trimmed by 4 bases and 2 bases, with 8 bases remaining between them. CDR3 residues: CASSAYGNYGYTF. For the CDR3, the DNA is TGTGCCAGCAGTGCATACGGAAACTATGGCTACACCTTC.

CDR3 coding DNA: TGTGCCAGCAGTTTAGAGGCGGGCCAGGAGACCCAGTACTTC. It translates to CASSLEAGQETQYF. The chain couples TRBV27 to TRBJ2-5, with a tentative D call TRBD2 (5 bases). CDR3 size: 14 residues. Germline V gives CDR1 MNHEY, CDR2 SMNVEV (reference sequence). Trimming pared 2 bases from V and 5 bases from J, leaving 12 bases between.